The source of this TCR beta chain is a study of blood T cell repertoires in COVID-19. Study information: Italy, Spain and the United States were the sources of the convalescent and acute COVID-19 samples.

With 2 bases removed from V and 1 base from J, the gap between germline ends came to 13 bases. The CDR3 runs 15 residues. Germline-derived CDR1 and CDR2 are SGDLS and YYNGEE. Some clones are missing from TCRdb's copy, which holds only in-frame ones; the method was immunoSEQ multiplex PCR. The sample holds more than 80,000 clones, roughly 86% seen once. Sequencing input: peripheral blood. The sequence derives from a man aged 50 to 60 with active or convalescent COVID-19. The chain has TRBV9 and TRBJ2-7, with D perhaps TRBD1 (6 bases). This CDR3 reads CASSVSPGESYEQYF. In DNA, the CDR3 is TGTGCCAGCAGCGTTTCACCAGGGGAATCCTACGAGCAGTACTTC.